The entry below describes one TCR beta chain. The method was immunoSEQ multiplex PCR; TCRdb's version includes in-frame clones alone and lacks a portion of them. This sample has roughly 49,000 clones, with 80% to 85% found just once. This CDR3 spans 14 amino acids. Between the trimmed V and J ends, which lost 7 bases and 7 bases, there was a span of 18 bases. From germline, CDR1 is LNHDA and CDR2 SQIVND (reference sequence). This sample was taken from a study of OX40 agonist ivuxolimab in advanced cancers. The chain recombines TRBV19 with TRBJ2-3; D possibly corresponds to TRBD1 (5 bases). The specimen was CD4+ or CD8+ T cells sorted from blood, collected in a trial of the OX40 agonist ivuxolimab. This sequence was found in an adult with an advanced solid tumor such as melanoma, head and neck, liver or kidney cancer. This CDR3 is CASTLTADSHTQYF. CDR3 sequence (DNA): TGTGCCAGTACCCTGACGGCCGACAGCCATACGCAGTATTTT.